One and the same sample provided the 13 T cell receptor beta chains below, sequenced in a study of T cell responses to AZD1222 COVID-19 vaccine. Measured with immunoSEQ multiplex PCR; TCRdb has only the in-frame clones, and not every one. The data hold about 120,000 clones, with about 86% observed a single time. The sample was peripheral blood, taken on day 0 of AZD1222 vaccination. The receptors originated from an adult in good health.

The chain uses TRBV18 and TRBJ2-6, with D perhaps TRBD2 (6 bases). V lost 8 bases, J lost 1 base, and 15 bases lay in between. CDR1 and CDR2 from the germline V gene are KGHSH and LQKENI. The CDR3 loop spans 16 amino acids. This CDR3 is CASHRGATSGANVLTF. For the CDR3, the DNA is TGTGCCAGCCATCGCGGGGCGACGTCTGGGGCCAACGTCCTGACTTTC.

This sequence joins TRBV28 and TRBJ2-4; 10 bases are a match to TRBD1. The CDR3 has 15 residues. Losses at the gene ends were 2 bases for V and 4 bases for J; bases not matched to a gene: 2. Germline CDR1 reads MDHEN; CDR2 reads SYDVKM. The CDR3 DNA sequence: TGTGCCAGCAGTTTAGGGGGACAGGGGAAAAACATTCAGTACTTC. Its translation: CASSLGGQGKNIQYF.

This clone was observed a single time. The V gene is TRBV24-1, the J gene TRBJ1-1, with no clear D. Trimming left V 12 bases short and J 1 base short, with 8 bases between. Germline V CDR1 and CDR2: KGHDR, SFDVKD. The CDR3 is 11 amino acids. The CDR3 loop reads CASGGNTEAFF. The CDR3 DNA is TGTGCCTCTGGAGGGAACACTGAAGCTTTCTTT.

The chain is built from TRBV12-3 or TRBV12-4 and TRBJ1-2; D not certain. The CDR3 consists of 13 residues. With 6 bases removed from V and 4 bases from J, the gap between germline ends came to 12 bases. The CDR3 DNA reads TGTGCCAGCAGGGGATCGGGCCTCTATGGCTACACCTTC. Translation: CASRGSGLYGYTF.

This clone occurred once. The chain's CDR3 is CAWSVWGGLSSYNEQFF. DNA of the CDR3: TGTGCCTGGAGTGTATGGGGGGGCCTGAGCTCCTACAATGAGCAGTTCTTC. This chain connects TRBV30 to TRBJ2-1; D may be TRBD2 (7 bases). Germline assignment: CDR1 GTSNPN and CDR2 SVGIG (reference sequence). This CDR3 has 17 amino acids. Trimming pared 0 bases from V and 0 bases from J, leaving 15 bases between.

The chain uses TRBV5-5 and TRBJ1-5, with unresolved D. Trimming left V 5 bases short and J 4 bases short, with 16 bases between. This CDR3 region has 15 residues. CDR1 and CDR2 from the germline V gene are SGHKS and YYEKEE (reference sequence). CDR3 sequence (DNA): TGTGCCAGCAGTCGTAGCGGAGGGCCGAATCAGCCCCAGCATTTT. This codes for CASSRSGGPNQPQHF.

This chain uses TRBV28 with TRBJ1-3; D remains unclear. With 6 bases removed from V and 3 bases from J, the gap between germline ends came to 15 bases. CDR3 length: 15 amino acids. CDR1 MDHEN and CDR2 SYDVKM come from the germline V gene. The CDR3 is CASSLEGAGGNTIYF. The CDR3 region has the DNA TGTGCCAGCAGCCTAGAGGGCGCGGGTGGAAACACCATATATTTT.

The gene calls are TRBV3-1 (or the pseudogene TRBV3-2) and TRBJ1-1; no definite D call. V was clipped by 1 base and J by 4 bases, with 10 bases between them. Germline-derived CDR1 and CDR2 are LGHDT and YNNKEL (reference sequence). This CDR3 is built from 14 residues. DNA for the CDR3: TGTGCCAGCAGCCAAGTTCCGGGAACCACTGAAGCTTTCTTT. Translating gives CASSQVPGTTEAFF.

CDR3 sequence reads: CASSFGTGDTGELFF. CDR3 bases: TGTGCCAGCAGCTTCGGGACAGGGGACACCGGGGAGCTGTTTTTT. The V call is TRBV11-3, the J call TRBJ2-2; 10 bases agree with TRBD1. Germline CDR1 is SGHNT and CDR2 is YENEEA. The CDR3 length is 15 residues. V dropped 3 bases and J dropped 3; count of bases not matched to a gene: 1. Filled out from reference TRBV11-3 and TRBJ2-2, the complete variable domain reads EAGVVQSPRYKIIEKKQPVAFWCNPISGHNTLYWYLQNLGQGPELLIRYENEEAVDDSQLPKDRFSAERLKGVDSTLKIQPAELGDSAVYLCASSFGTGDTGELFFGEGSRLTVL.

This chain joins TRBV6-2 or TRBV6-3 and TRBJ1-2, with unresolved D. The CDR3 consists of 13 residues. Between the trimmed V and J ends, which lost 5 bases and 5 bases, there was a span of 12 bases. Germline CDR1 and CDR2: MNHEY and SVGEGT. The CDR3 reads CASSVDGLYGYTF. As DNA, the CDR3 is TGTGCCAGCAGTGTGGACGGTCTTTATGGCTACACCTTC.

The chain links TRBV5-6 to TRBJ1-5; 8 nucleotides agree with TRBD1. CDR3 length equals 17 residues. Germline trimming cut 4 bases from V and 3 bases from J; bases unmatched to any gene: 12. Germline CDR1 and CDR2: SGHDT and YYEEEE. The CDR3 loop is CASSRGTGGVPNQPQHF. CDR3 DNA sequence: TGTGCCAGCAGCAGGGGGACAGGCGGGGTTCCCAATCAGCCCCAGCATTTT.

This clone was detected once. The V and J genes are TRBV5-8 and TRBJ1-1; maybe TRBD1 (5 bases). Trimming cost V 4 bases and J 0 bases, with 13 bases left between them. CDR1 and CDR2 (germline): SGHTS, YDEGEE. The CDR3 is 15 residues long. The CDR3 is CASSISGTVNTEAFF. Written as DNA, the CDR3 is TGTGCCAGCAGCATCTCCGGGACGGTGAACACTGAAGCTTTCTTT.

The rearrangement joins TRBV20-1 to TRBJ2-7; tentative D call: TRBD1 (5 bases). Trimming stripped 3 bases from V and 4 bases from J, with 13 bases between. CDR1 is DFQATT and CDR2 is SNEGSKA in the germline V gene (reference sequence). The CDR3 runs 13 residues. This chain's CDR3 is CSASGPGKYEQYF. The DNA of the CDR3 is TGCAGTGCTAGTGGGCCAGGGAAGTACGAGCAGTACTTC.